The TCR beta chain described here comes from a study of blood T cell repertoires in COVID-19. Sequencing used immunoSEQ multiplex PCR; TCRdb keeps in-frame clones, though not all of them. The repertoire holds nearly 60,000 clones, with around 91% as singletons. V gave up 4 bases and J gave up 4 bases; unmatched junction bases: 3. The CDR3 totals 13 residues. The germline V gene has CDR1 SNHLY and CDR2 FYNNEI. This chain joins TRBV2 and TRBJ1-2, with 7 nucleotides matching TRBD1. The sequence was collected from a man in his 60s with active COVID-19. Sequenced material: peripheral blood. The CDR3 coding sequence is TGTGCCAGCAGTGGGGACAGCTTCTATGGCTACACCTTC. Its translation is CASSGDSFYGYTF.